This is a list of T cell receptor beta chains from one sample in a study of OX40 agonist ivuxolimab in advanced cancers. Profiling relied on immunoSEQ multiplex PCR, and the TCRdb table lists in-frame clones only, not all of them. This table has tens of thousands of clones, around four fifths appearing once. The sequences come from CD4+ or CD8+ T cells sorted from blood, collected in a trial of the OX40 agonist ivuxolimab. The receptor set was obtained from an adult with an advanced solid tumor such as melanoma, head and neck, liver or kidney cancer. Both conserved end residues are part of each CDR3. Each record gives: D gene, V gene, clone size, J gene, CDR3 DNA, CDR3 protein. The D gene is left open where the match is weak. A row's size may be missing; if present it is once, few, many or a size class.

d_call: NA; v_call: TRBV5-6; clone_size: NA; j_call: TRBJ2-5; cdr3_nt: TGTGCCAGCAGCTTGGCCAGTCTAGAGACCCAGTACTTC; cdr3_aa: CASSLASLETQYF
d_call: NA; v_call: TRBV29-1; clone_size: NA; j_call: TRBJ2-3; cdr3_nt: TGCAGCGTGGTCGGGTGGGGCGGAACGCAGTATTTT; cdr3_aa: CSVVGWGGTQYF
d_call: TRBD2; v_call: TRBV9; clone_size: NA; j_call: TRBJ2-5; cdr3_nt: TGTGCCAGCAATCTAGCGGGGGGTCCCCAAGAGACCCAGTACTTC; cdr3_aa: CASNLAGGPQETQYF
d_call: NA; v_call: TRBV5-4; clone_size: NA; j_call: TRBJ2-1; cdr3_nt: TGTGCCAGCAGCTTCCCGGGAATGGTTGAGCAGTTCTTC; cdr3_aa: CASSFPGMVEQFF
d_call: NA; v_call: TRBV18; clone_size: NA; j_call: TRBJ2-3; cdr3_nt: TGTGCCAGCTCAAGGACAGGAGGGGACCAAGATACGCAGTATTTT; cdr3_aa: CASSRTGGDQDTQYF
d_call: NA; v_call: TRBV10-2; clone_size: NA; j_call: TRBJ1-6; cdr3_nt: TGCGCCAGCAGTGAGTCGTTTGAGAGCTCCTATAATTCACCCCTCCACTTT; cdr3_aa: CASSESFESSYNSPLHF
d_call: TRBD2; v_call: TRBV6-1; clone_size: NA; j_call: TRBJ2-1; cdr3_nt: TGTGCCAGCATCCGTGGGACTAGCGGCAATGAGCAGTTCTTC; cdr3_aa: CASIRGTSGNEQFF
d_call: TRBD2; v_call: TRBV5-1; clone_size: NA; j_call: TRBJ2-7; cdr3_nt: TGCGCCAGCAGCCTCGGACTAGTCGGCTACGAGCAGTACTTC; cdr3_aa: CASSLGLVGYEQYF
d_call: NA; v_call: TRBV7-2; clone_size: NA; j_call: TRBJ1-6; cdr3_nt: TGTGCCAGCAGCTTATTCACAGGCTTGGGAAATTCACCCCTCCACTTT; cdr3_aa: CASSLFTGLGNSPLHF
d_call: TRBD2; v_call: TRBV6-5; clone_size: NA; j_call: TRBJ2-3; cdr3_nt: TGTGCCAGCAGTTTTACAGGGACTAGTCTAGATACGCAGTATTTT; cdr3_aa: CASSFTGTSLDTQYF
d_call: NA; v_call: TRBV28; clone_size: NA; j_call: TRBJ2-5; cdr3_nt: TGTGCCAGCAGTCGCCCGACAGGGGAGGGAGAGACCCAGTACTTC; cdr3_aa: CASSRPTGEGETQYF
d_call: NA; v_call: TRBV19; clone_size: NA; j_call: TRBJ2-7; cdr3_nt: TGTGCCGCGTCCTACGAGCAGTACTTC; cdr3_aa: CAASYEQYF
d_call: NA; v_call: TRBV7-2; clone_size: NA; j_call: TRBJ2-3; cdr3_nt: TGTGCCAGCAGCCTCCAACGCACAGATACGCAGTATTTT; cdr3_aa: CASSLQRTDTQYF
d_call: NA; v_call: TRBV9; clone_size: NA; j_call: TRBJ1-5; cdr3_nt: TGTGCCAGCAGCGTAGATGGTCTTATGAATCAGCCCCAGCATTTT; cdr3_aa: CASSVDGLMNQPQHF
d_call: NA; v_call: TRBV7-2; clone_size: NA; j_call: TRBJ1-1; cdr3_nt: TGTGCCAGCAGCTTAGCGACACCCGGCAACACTGAAGCTTTCTTT; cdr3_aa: CASSLATPGNTEAFF
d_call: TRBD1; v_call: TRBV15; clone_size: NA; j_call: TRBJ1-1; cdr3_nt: TGTGCCACCAGCAGATCCCTAGGAGGGACAGGCGCTGAAGCTTTCTTT; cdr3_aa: CATSRSLGGTGAEAFF
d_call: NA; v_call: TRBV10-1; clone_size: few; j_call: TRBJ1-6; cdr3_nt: TGCGCCAGCCGCAGGGCCAGGGGTTCACCCCTCCACTTT; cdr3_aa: CASRRARGSPLHF
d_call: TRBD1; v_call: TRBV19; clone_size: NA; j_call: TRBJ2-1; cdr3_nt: TGTGCCAGTAGTCCACCGGACAGGGTACCCTACAATGAGCAGTTCTTC; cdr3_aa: CASSPPDRVPYNEQFF
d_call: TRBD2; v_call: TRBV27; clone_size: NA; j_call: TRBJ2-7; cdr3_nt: TGTGCCAGCAGTTTATCGAAGGCTAGCGGGGGTTCCTACGAGCAGTACTTC; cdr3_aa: CASSLSKASGGSYEQYF
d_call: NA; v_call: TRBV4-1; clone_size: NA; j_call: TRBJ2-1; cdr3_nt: TGCGCCAGCAGCCATCCCCCTTTTCGCTCCTACAATGAGCAGTTCTTC; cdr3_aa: CASSHPPFRSYNEQFF